This T cell receptor beta chain is drawn from a study of cytomegalovirus exposure and HLA in healthy donors. General study findings and limits: Most TCR sequences showed up rarely, but some public TCRs showed up in many donors. In a later analysis, a missense DCLRE1C variant was linked to TCR beta V- and J-gene trimming.

To note about this clone: Its antigen is not known.

The V gene's germline CDR1 is SGHVS and CDR2 FNYEAQ. V was shortened by 10 bases and J by 3 bases, with 13 bases between the two germline ends. This CDR3 has 13 residues. Vbeta (60) and Jbeta (13) primers were used in the PCR. Sequencing was performed with immunoSEQ multiplex PCR; in TCRdb, only in-frame clones are kept and a portion is missing. The sample consists of roughly 180,000 clones, around 80% of them appearing once. This chain links TRBV7-6 with TRBJ1-3; D is possibly TRBD1 (5 bases). This clonotype was sampled from a young man in good health and CMV-seronegative. The sequencing input was PBMCs. The CDR3 loop reads CATQGTIGNTIYF. As DNA, the CDR3 is TGTGCCACCCAGGGAACGATTGGAAACACCATATATTTT.